These 4 T cell receptor beta chains were sequenced from one sample in a study of blood T cell repertoires in COVID-19. Produced via immunoSEQ multiplex PCR; TCRdb's table is partial and in-frame only. The table includes fewer than 150,000 clones, 70% to 90% detected once. The material sequenced was peripheral blood. The receptors were sampled from a man aged 50-60 years with acute or convalescent COVID-19.

The genes are TRBV4-1 and TRBJ1-4; D is ambiguous. The CDR3 is made up of 15 amino acids. CDR1 MGHRA and CDR2 YSYEKL come from the germline V gene. The germline V and J ends were trimmed by 5 bases and 0 bases, with 10 bases remaining between them. CDR3 protein: CASSYRVATNEKLFF. The CDR3 DNA reads as TGCGCCAGCAGCTATAGAGTTGCAACTAATGAAAAACTGTTTTTT.

The genes are TRBV18 and TRBJ1-4; D uncertain. V lost 2 bases, J lost 7 bases, and 8 bases lay in between. The length of the CDR3 is 13 residues. Germline V lookup: CDR1 KGHSH, CDR2 LQKENI. The CDR3 DNA reads TGTGCCAGCTCACCAATAGGGAGTGAAAAACTGTTTTTT. Translated: CASSPIGSEKLFF.

This chain connects TRBV7-9 to TRBJ1-6; D uncertain. The CDR3 sequence is 14 residues long. Germline V lookup: CDR1 SEHNR, CDR2 FQNEAQ (reference sequence). V lost 5 bases to trimming and J lost 6 bases, with 11 bases between them. CDR3 protein: CASSPGLGNSPLHF. CDR3 nucleotide sequence: TGTGCCAGCAGCCCCGGACTGGGTAATTCACCCCTCCACTTT.

This clone was counted a few times. The chain links TRBV4-2 to TRBJ1-2; D unclear. The CDR3 spans 12 residues. Germline V gene data show CDR1 as LGHNA and CDR2 as YNFKEQ. V lost 1 base to trimming and J lost 4 bases, with 4 bases between them. The CDR3 nucleotides are TGTGCCAGCAGCCAAGCCTTCTATGGCTACACCTTC. The encoded protein is CASSQAFYGYTF.